Reported below is one T cell receptor beta chain. Per the authors' pipeline: The assay estimated nucleated cells by amplifying reference gene primers. TCRdb keeps only in-frame clones here, not all; method: immunoSEQ multiplex PCR. The V and J calls and clone size come from that table; D and trimming were worked out from the DNA. The sample consists of over 85,000 clones, 85% of them appearing once. The data originate from a study of blood T cell repertoires in COVID-19. About the study: COVID-19 samples from acute and convalescent phases originated in the United States, Italy and Spain. Sources were T cells, B-cell-depleted T cells, or PBMCs; the material itself was cDNA or gDNA.

Trimming took off 5 bases at V and 1 base at J, with 11 bases between the two ends. Germline values: CDR1 SGHAT, CDR2 FQDESV (reference sequence). CDR3 length equals 14 residues. What was sequenced was peripheral blood. The receptor was derived from an elderly man with acute or convalescent COVID-19. The chain couples TRBV11-1 to TRBJ1-2, with a possible D match to TRBD1 (6 bases). The CDR3 reads CASSQGHFNYGYTF. As DNA, the CDR3 is TGTGCCAGCAGCCAGGGACACTTTAACTATGGCTACACCTTC.